The clone carrying this T cell receptor beta chain was observed many times. Its antigen is unknown. CT and PET/CT showed node-negative disease in all patients, who had no prior chemotherapy, radiotherapy or other malignancies. This sample was included in a study of prognosis after radiotherapy for stage I lung cancer. The overall study: The tumor was squamous cell carcinoma for roughly seven patients; for some 12, it was adenocarcinoma. Several patients had distant metastases at a median of about seven months after radiotherapy, and 15 showed no significant progression. The study's findings and limits: In patients with versus without metastases, TRBV and TRBJ gene usage reportedly differed.

This CDR3 contains 15 residues. V lost 5 bases and J lost 2; bases outside the gene matches: 3. Germline V CDR1 and CDR2: MNHNS, SASEGT. By two-round multiplex PCR, the TCR beta CDR3 was amplified from genomic DNA. Round-one PCR had primers specific to each TRBV and TRBJ gene. TCRdb re-derived calls from the multiplex PCR reads in MiXCR, one entry per CDR3 protein. The sample holds roughly 26,000 distinct CDR3 sequences, 25% to 30% seen once. The TCR was taken from a donor of 50 years or more with non-small cell lung cancer. The chain links TRBV6-1 to TRBJ2-6; 7 nucleotides match TRBD2. The specimen was PBMCs, collected before or after stereotactic body radiation therapy (not recorded which). The CDR3: CASSTGLPGANVLTF. The CDR3 DNA is TGTGCCAGCAGTACGGGACTACCTGGGGCCAACGTCCTGACTTTC.